Included here is one TCR beta chain sequence, with context. The antigen remains unidentified. The entry originates in a study of OX40 agonist ivuxolimab in advanced cancers. Overall study context: From 23 to 79 years was the age range, with a mean of around 56 years, and 65% to 90% were male. Earlier anti-PD-1, anti-PD-L1 or anti-CTLA-4 therapy was permitted; roughly 42% had received some. Study outcomes and limitations: CD8+ T cells averaged more expanded clones than CD4+.

Some clones are missing from TCRdb's copy, which holds only in-frame ones; the method was immunoSEQ multiplex PCR. This sample carries some 58,000 clones, approximately 90% of them seen once, and the ten largest clones take 1.5% to 2%. CDR3 length: 15 amino acids. CDR1 is SQVTM and CDR2 is ANQGSEA in the germline V gene. J was trimmed by 2 bases and V by 4 bases; bases with no gene match: 3. This chain links TRBV29-1 with TRBJ2-6; TRBD1 agrees at 9 bases. This TCR came from an adult with an advanced solid tumor such as melanoma, head and neck, liver or kidney cancer. The sample consisted of CD4+ or CD8+ T cells sorted from blood, taken in a trial of the OX40 agonist ivuxolimab. For the CDR3, the DNA is TGCAGCGTTGGGACAGGGGTTCCTGGGGCCAACGTCCTGACTTTC. Its protein is CSVGTGVPGANVLTF.